The clone carrying this TCR beta chain occurred once. The target antigen is unknown. This CDR3 contains 17 residues. Germline V CDR1 and CDR2: MNHNS, SASEGT. V was clipped by 6 bases and J by 2 bases; unmatched bases: 13. Treatment given: roughly ten-day PBMC culture with coronavirus spike peptide pools or control peptides (ViraFEST assay). Patients returned positive PCR results between March and December 2020, earlier than US Alpha, Beta and Delta variants. The source of the sample is a study of vaccination and CD4 T cells after COVID-19. Study-level background: Convalescent individuals numbered four females and six males, two being Hispanic. Post-vaccination specimens were collected at a median of about 70 days following dose two (range 14 to 241). Cultures acting as controls obtained a CEFX pool, an HIV-1 Nef pool, or no peptide.

Sequenced with the Oncomine TCR Beta short-read assay was DNA taken from cultured CD4+ T cells. TCRdb itself ran the PCR reads through MiXCR, one entry per CDR3 protein. Here the sample spans over 15,000 distinct CDR3 sequences, 43% being singletons. The chain carries TRBV6-1 and TRBJ2-1; TRBD1 matches 7 bases. Sample: CD4+ T cells from blood, cultured in vitro, taken before SARS-CoV-2 vaccination. This clonotype originated in a human donor who had recovered from COVID-19. CDR3 protein: CASSRRVGTEPYNEQFF. DNA for the CDR3: TGTGCCAGCAGCCGAAGGGTAGGGACAGAGCCCTACAATGAGCAGTTCTTC.